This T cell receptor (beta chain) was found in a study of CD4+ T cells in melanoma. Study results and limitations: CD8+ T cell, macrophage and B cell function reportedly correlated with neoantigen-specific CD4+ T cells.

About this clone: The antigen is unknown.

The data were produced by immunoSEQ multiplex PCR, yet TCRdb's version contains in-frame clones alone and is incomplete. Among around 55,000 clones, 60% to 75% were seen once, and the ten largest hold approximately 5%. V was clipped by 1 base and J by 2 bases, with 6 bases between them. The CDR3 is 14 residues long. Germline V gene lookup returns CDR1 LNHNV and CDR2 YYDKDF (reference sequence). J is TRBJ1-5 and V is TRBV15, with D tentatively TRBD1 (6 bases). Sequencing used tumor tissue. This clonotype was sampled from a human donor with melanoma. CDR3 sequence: CATSRGQGNQPQHF. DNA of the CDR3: TGTGCCACCAGCAGAGGACAGGGCAATCAGCCCCAGCATTTT.